This is a list of T cell receptor beta chains from one sample in a study of shared clonotypes between healthy human individuals. The data were produced by immunoSEQ multiplex PCR, yet TCRdb's version contains in-frame clones alone and is incomplete. The table records around 500,000 clones, more than 75% of them present only once. Material for sequencing was PBMCs. The origin of the receptors is a woman aged 40 to 50 in good health. Some clones in this sample may be carry-over from other donors' samples. Both conserved end residues are part of each CDR3.

V gene,J gene,CDR3 protein
TRBV28,TRBJ2-1,CASSQLAGGSYNEQFF
TRBV20-1,TRBJ2-5,CSADKRETQYF
TRBV7-2,TRBJ2-7,CASSAGTQGYEQYF
TRBV2,TRBJ1-5,CASSESGGNQPQHF
TRBV28,TRBJ2-7,CASKNSGAAPYEQYF
TRBV6-1,TRBJ1-1,CASSRTGGTEAFF
TRBV10-1,TRBJ2-7,CASSAHDCGDAGLYDEQYF
TRBV5-8,TRBJ2-3,CASSFKTGLGTDTQYF
TRBV30,TRBJ2-7,CAWSTQRDRAPYEQYF
TRBV6-1,TRBJ1-2,CASSEGPNYGYTF
TRBV7-2,TRBJ2-3,CASSLRSSQNTDTQYF
TRBV7-9,TRBJ2-7,CASSLSPNYEQYF
TRBV28,TRBJ1-2,CASSSRGANYGYTF
TRBV29-1,TRBJ2-7,CSVELGTGGSWEQYF
TRBV9,TRBJ2-2,CASSGRTGQVTGELFF
TRBV15,TRBJ1-4,CATSRDLILWGVQEKLFF
TRBV29-1,TRBJ1-4,CSARTQNEKLFF
TRBV21-1,TRBJ1-5,CASINSRQGPNNQPQHF
TRBV19,TRBJ2-3,CASTTGGSADTQYF
TRBV29-1,TRBJ2-3,CSVEGTSESTDTQYF
TRBV6-1,TRBJ1-4,CASSGTGQYEKLFF
TRBV10-3,TRBJ2-7,CAISLGQGLYEQYF